The text below deals with one T cell receptor beta chain. Using RNA transcripts, the TCR beta CDR3 regions were amplified. HTBI primers primed a first-round RT-PCR, and a second-round multiplex PCR followed. TCRdb processed the multiplex PCR reads anew with MiXCR; each CDR3 protein has one entry. Here the sample spans 40,000 to 45,000 distinct CDR3 sequences, approximately 52% being singletons. These data come from a study of Graves' ophthalmopathy and Graves' hyperthyroidism. Under 3 months in duration, the ophthalmopathy in affected donors had moderate-to-severe activity, CAS ≥3 and NOSPECS ≥4. The PBMCs originated from approximately 9.5 ml of fresh peripheral blood. Germline CDR1 is MNHNS and CDR2 is SASEGT. The V gene lost 4 bases and the J gene lost 8 bases, with 11 bases spanning the gap. This CDR3 has 13 residues.

Sample: peripheral blood. This clonotype originated in an adult man with Graves' ophthalmopathy. The J gene is TRBJ1-4, the V gene TRBV6-1; no definite D call. In nucleotides, the CDR3 is TGTGCCAGCAGTGGGGAACGCGGAGAAAAACTGTTTTTT. Translated, it gives CASSGERGEKLFF.